This T cell receptor beta chain was captured in a study of siplizumab effects on memory and regulatory T cells (dated by TCRdb to the late 2010s). Describing the broader study: The study looked at the effect of siplizumab, an anti-CD2 antibody, on alloreactive T-cell subsets in allogeneic mixed lymphocyte reactions made from human PBMCs. What the study reported, not specific to this receptor: Among mappable alloreactive CD4+ clones, an average Treg-derived fraction of over 60% was observed with siplizumab, compared with 25% to 30% in control reactions. No functional confirmation was obtained for the suppressive function of proliferating Tregs from siplizumab cultures. Greater diversity appeared to be present in unstimulated naive T cells than in memory T cells, and a substantial contribution to the alloresponse seemed to be made by naive cells. Roughly 75-95% of proliferating CD4+ or CD8+ clones could not be assigned a naive or memory phenotype. Because sequences below about 10^-5 frequency were poorly captured, only a minor fraction of alloreactive clones could be mapped to unstimulated subsets. Siplizumab significantly lowered the cumulative frequency of alloreactive sequences that could be traced to unstimulated CD4+ memory T cells.

On this clone: The antigen it recognizes is unknown. Per-nucleotide qualities are absent, and no much larger clonotype sits a single base away.

The library came from the immunoSEQ multiplex PCR assay. Each sample had 85,000 to 100,000 TCR templates assayed by the deep sequencing platform. Genomic DNA extracted from sorted T cells was the material used for TCRbeta CDR3 sequencing. From the authors' description of their analysis: The R programming language was used for the clonal analysis of the TCRbeta CDR3 data. Alloreactive CD4+ and CD8+ clones were defined by comparing unstimulated samples with post-reaction CFSE-low samples. Regulatory or non-regulatory origin was assigned to alloreactive CD4+ clones by matching of sequences to sorted unstimulated Treg and non-Treg repertoires. In its TCRdb copy, this immuneACCESS table keeps in-frame sequences only and misses some clones. Where compared with another copy, unresolved V genes explain less than half of these, and the others have no known cause. That table is the source of V, J and clone size, and D and trimming were worked out from the DNA. The sample yields about 100,000 clones; about 90% were counted once. Roughly 0.15% of the sample belongs to the ten largest clones.

CDR1 SGHAT and CDR2 FQNNGV were looked up in the germline V gene. The cysteine opens and the phenylalanine closes a CDR3 of 13 amino acids. CDR3 DNA only is kept here, 39 bases in frame from base 1. At the junction V is shortened by 5 bases and J by 4 bases, with 8 bases in between. Sorted unstimulated T cells and proliferating T cells recovered from mixed lymphocyte reactions were subjected to TCRbeta CDR3 sequencing. Fresh whole blood from some ten HLA-typed healthy donors was used as the source from which PBMCs were isolated. Sequencing was carried out using CD4+ T cells sorted from blood. Recombination connected TRBV11-2 to TRBJ1-4; the D gene remains uncertain. The source is a human donor in good health. The CDR3 here reads CASSHAYNEKLFF. The DNA is as follows: TGTGCCAGCAGCCATGCCTATAATGAAAAACTGTTTTTT.